The subject of this entry is one TCR beta chain. Antigen: not known. The data stem from a study of radiotherapy plus CTLA-4 blockade in lung cancer. Using immunoSEQ multiplex PCR, the repertoire was profiled, and TCRdb retains in-frame clones only, with some absent. The data hold 75,000 to 100,000 clones, with around nine tenths observed a single time. CDR1 is SGHAT, CDR2 FQDESV, per germline (reference sequence). V shed 0 bases and J shed 6 bases, with 7 bases lying between them. The CDR3 totals 13 residues. Focal radiation plus CTLA-4 blockade with ipilimumab was administered to patients who had chemo-refractory metastatic non-small-cell lung cancer. Study results and limitations: Expansion of tumor-derived TCR clones was observed in blood after radiotherapy plus ipilimumab.

The V and J genes are TRBV11-1 and TRBJ2-3; D is unclear. This TCR derives from a human donor with non-small cell lung cancer that progressed on radiotherapy plus ipilimumab. Sequences were derived from peripheral blood, sampled from a patient treated with radiotherapy plus ipilimumab. The CDR3 sequence is CASSLALSDTQYF. The CDR3 nucleotides read TGTGCCAGCAGCTTAGCATTGTCGGATACGCAGTATTTT.